These 32 T cell receptor beta chains came from one sample sequenced in a study of T cell clones after liver transplantation. The antigens for these receptors are not known. Sequencing was performed with immunoSEQ multiplex PCR; in TCRdb, only in-frame clones are kept and a portion is missing. Here the sample spans approximately 1,100 clones, around 52% being singletons. Sequencing of dividing CFSE-low cells from the MLR defined alloreactive TCRbeta sequences. Source material: CD4+ T cells from cultured PBMCs. Receptor source: a human patient who received a liver transplant. Part of the T cells may come from the graft donor.

This clone has only a few counts. V usage is TRBV11-2 and J usage is TRBJ2-5; D gene ambiguous. Germline CDR1 SGHAT, CDR2 FQNNGV. This CDR3 region has 16 residues. V was clipped by 1 base and J by 3 bases, with 15 bases between them. The CDR3 nucleotides are TGTGCCAGCAGCTTAGGCCGGGCCCCGACGGAAGAGACCCAGTACTTC. Translated: CASSLGRAPTEETQYF.

On this clone itself: Only one base separates this from a far larger clonotype, so it likely reflects a read error. The J gene is TRBJ2-7, the V gene TRBV6-5; possibly TRBD1 for D (6 bases). Looked up from germline, CDR1 is MNHEY and CDR2 is SVGAGI. The length of the CDR3 is 15 residues. V was shortened by 6 bases and J by 3 bases, with 18 bases between the two germline ends. The CDR3 is CASSRAGVPGYEQYF. The CDR3 DNA follows: TGTGCCAGCAGCAGAGCAGGGGTTCCGGGCTACGAGCAGTACTTC.

This clone is judged large (0.1 to 1%). The chain recombines TRBV9 with TRBJ2-6; 10 bases map to TRBD1. V was pared by 4 bases and J by 4 bases, with 8 bases of the junction left unmatched. The CDR3 runs 17 residues. Germline CDR1 reads SGDLS; CDR2 reads YYNGEE. The CDR3 sequence is CASSKDRGRSGANVLTF. CDR3 bases: TGTGCCAGCAGCAAAGACAGGGGGCGCTCGGGGGCCAACGTCCTGACTTTC.

This clone rates as large (0.1 to 1%). This rearrangement joins TRBV27 to TRBJ2-7; 7 nucleotides line up with TRBD2. The V gene's germline CDR1 is MNHEY and CDR2 SMNVEV (reference sequence). The V and J ends lost 2 bases and 6 bases, in that order; junction bases with no gene match: 4. CDR3 length equals 13 residues. The CDR3 bases are TGTGCCAGCAGTTTAAGGGAGGGTAGCGAGCAGTACTTC. As protein: CASSLREGSEQYF.

The V and J genes are TRBV25-1 and TRBJ1-2; no reliable D call. Trimming shortened V by 2 bases and J by 8 bases, and 3 bases separated the two germline ends. CDR1 and CDR2 from the germline V gene are MGHDK and SYGVNS. CDR3 length: 10 amino acids. The CDR3 DNA follows: TGTGCCAGCAGTGAAGTGGGCTACACCTTC. Its translation: CASSEVGYTF.

V is TRBV7-4 and J is TRBJ1-3; D perhaps matches TRBD1 (6 bases). The CDR3 is 15 amino acids. CDR1 is SGHVT, CDR2 SQSDAQ, per germline. The germline V and J ends were trimmed by 5 bases and 3 bases, with 14 bases remaining between them. CDR3 bases: TGTGCCAGCAGCCCCAACAGGGTGGGTGGAAACACCATATATTTT. Translation gives CASSPNRVGGNTIYF.

The rearrangement uses TRBV5-8 and TRBJ2-3, with 14 bases identical to TRBD2. The CDR3 length is 16 residues. J was trimmed by 6 bases and V by 4 bases; bases with no gene match: 7. CDR1 and CDR2 (germline): SGHTS, YDEGEE. DNA of the CDR3: TGTGCCAGCAGCGTCGGGACTAGCGGGAGCGGCGATACGCAGTATTTT. Translation: CASSVGTSGSGDTQYF.

The chain is built from TRBV7-8 and TRBJ1-3; the D gene is possibly TRBD1 (6 bases). From germline, CDR1 is SGHVS and CDR2 FQNEAQ. The CDR3 is 16 amino acids. V shed 1 base and J shed 0 bases, with 10 bases lying between them. CDR3: CASSLEGGHSGNTIYF. In DNA form, the CDR3 reads TGTGCCAGCAGCTTAGAGGGGGGTCACTCTGGAAACACCATATATTTT.

This chain uses TRBV27 with TRBJ2-7; 7 bases match TRBD1. Trimming removed 5 bases from V and 2 bases from J; junction bases left unmatched: 6. The CDR3 runs 14 residues. Germline lookup yields CDR1 MNHEY and CDR2 SMNVEV (reference sequence). The DNA for the CDR3 is TGTGCCAGCAGTCGGGCAGGGGGAACCTACGAGCAGTACTTC. It specifies CASSRAGGTYEQYF.

J is TRBJ2-3 and V is TRBV2, with D hard to call. The CDR3 length is 13 residues. CDR1 SNHLY and CDR2 FYNNEI come from the germline V gene. The V and J ends lost 8 bases and 2 bases respectively, with 11 bases between them. Here the CDR3 reads CASVASSTDTQYF. The CDR3 DNA sequence: TGTGCCAGCGTTGCCTCCTCCACAGATACGCAGTATTTT.

V usage is TRBV4-1 and J usage is TRBJ1-4; D is possibly TRBD1 (6 bases). V shed 1 base and J shed 0 bases, with 9 bases lying between them. The germline CDR1 and CDR2 sequences are MGHRA and YSYEKL. CDR3 length equals 16 residues. The CDR3 here is CASSQGTVATNEKLFF. DNA of the CDR3: TGCGCCAGCAGCCAAGGGACAGTTGCAACTAATGAAAAACTGTTTTTT.

This clone was counted only a few times. The genes are TRBV7-2 and TRBJ2-2; 8 bases are a match to TRBD2. The CDR3 has 14 residues. With 8 bases clipped from V and 4 bases from J, the junction kept 6 bases outside the gene matches. Germline values: CDR1 SGHTA, CDR2 FQGNSA. The CDR3 DNA reads as TGTGCCAGCCGGGGGACTAGTTTCACCGGGGAGCTGTTTTTT. Translated: CASRGTSFTGELFF.

Here the CDR3 reads CASSHPQASYEQYF. CDR3 nucleotides: TGTGCCAGCAGCCATCCCCAGGCCAGCTACGAGCAGTACTTC. V gene TRBV5-4 combines with J gene TRBJ2-7; D is undetermined. V was shortened by 4 bases and J by 3 bases, with 14 bases between the two germline ends. Germline V lookup: CDR1 SGHNT, CDR2 YYREEE (reference sequence). CDR3 size: 14 residues.

This clone came up a few times. V and J are TRBV5-6 and TRBJ2-3; 7 nucleotides agree with TRBD1. Germline lookup yields CDR1 SGHDT and CDR2 YYEEEE. The CDR3 sequence is 16 residues long. With V trimmed by 2 bases and J by 1 base, 7 bases remained unmatched. CDR3 DNA sequence: TGTGCCAGCAGCTTCTTCAAGGGGGCTGGCACAGATACGCAGTATTTT. As protein: CASSFFKGAGTDTQYF. Variable domain in full (rest from reference TRBV5-6 and TRBJ2-3): DAGVTQSPTHLIKTRGQQVTLRCSPKSGHDTVSWYQQALGQGPQFIFQYYEEEERQRGNFPDRFSGHQFPNYSSELNVNALLLGDSALYLCASSFFKGAGTDTQYFGPGTRLTVL.

J is TRBJ2-1 and V is TRBV27, with 11 bases identical to TRBD2. V was clipped by 3 bases and J by 0 bases; unmatched bases: 1. CDR1 and CDR2 (germline): MNHEY, SMNVEV (reference sequence). The CDR3 length is 16 residues. Written as DNA, the CDR3 is TGTGCCAGCAGTTTCGGGACTAGCGGCTCCTACAATGAGCAGTTCTTC. It codes for CASSFGTSGSYNEQFF.

Sample share makes this clone hyperexpanded. This chain links TRBV6-4 with TRBJ1-1, with TRBD1 matching 10 bases. V lost 4 bases and J lost 5; bases outside the gene matches: 4. The CDR3 sequence is 14 residues long. CDR1 and CDR2 (germline): MRHNA, SNTAGT. The CDR3 loop is CASSVTGGATEAFF. The DNA of the CDR3 is TGTGCCAGCAGTGTGACAGGGGGCGCGACTGAAGCTTTCTTT.

The chain uses TRBV7-9 and TRBJ2-1; 15 bases match TRBD2. CDR3 length: 18 residues. V was pared by 2 bases and J by 0 bases, with 2 bases of the junction left unmatched. Germline CDR1 reads SEHNR; CDR2 reads FQNEAQ (reference sequence). The CDR3 DNA reads as TGTGCCAGCAGCTTACAGGGACTAGCGGGAGGCTCCTACAATGAGCAGTTCTTC. This gives the protein CASSLQGLAGGSYNEQFF.

This chain uses TRBV6-5 with TRBJ2-7; TRBD1 matches at 8 bases. Per the germline V gene, CDR1 is MNHEY and CDR2 is SVGAGI. Unmatched junction bases numbered 5, after V lost 0 bases and J lost 4 bases. The CDR3 is 15 residues long. The CDR3 region has the DNA TGTGCCAGCAGTTACTCGGCAGGGGGCAGGTACGAGCAGTACTTC. As protein: CASSYSAGGRYEQYF.

The chain joins TRBV2 to TRBJ1-5; 8 nucleotides line up with TRBD1. This CDR3 is 16 amino acids long. Germline V gene sequence: CDR1 SNHLY, CDR2 FYNNEI. V lost 4 bases and J lost 4; bases outside the gene matches: 9. The chain's CDR3 is CASSAEVTGGNQPQHF. CDR3 sequence (DNA): TGTGCCAGCAGTGCTGAAGTCACAGGGGGGAATCAGCCCCAGCATTTT.

This clone was seen only once. The CDR3 bases are TGTGCCAGCAGTGCCCGGACAGGTTGGGGGTACACCATATATTTT. Protein sequence: CASSARTGWGYTIYF. V usage is TRBV28 and J usage is TRBJ1-3; TRBD1 matches 7 bases. The CDR3 totals 15 residues. The germline V gene has CDR1 MDHEN and CDR2 SYDVKM. V trimming: 5 bases; J trimming: 8 bases; junction bases outside the gene matches: 12.

The chain uses TRBV2 and TRBJ2-2, with 8 bases matching TRBD1. The V gene end was trimmed by 7 bases and the J gene end by 5 bases; junction bases not matched to a gene: 9. Germline-derived CDR1 and CDR2 are SNHLY and FYNNEI. This CDR3 has 15 amino acids. The DNA for the CDR3 is TGTGCCAGCATAGGACAGGGCTTTGAGACCGGGGAGCTGTTTTTT. Translating it yields CASIGQGFETGELFF.

DNA for the CDR3: TGTGCCAGCAGTGAAGCGTGGGTGAACACTGAAGCTTTCTTT. It yields the protein CASSEAWVNTEAFF. J is TRBJ1-1 and V is TRBV2; D not resolved. Trimming stripped 0 bases from V and 0 bases from J, with 5 bases between. The CDR3 runs 14 residues. Germline CDR1 and CDR2: SNHLY and FYNNEI.

The gene calls are TRBV7-8 and TRBJ2-5, with D possibly TRBD1 on 6 matching bases. The CDR3 has 12 amino acids. Per the germline V gene, CDR1 is SGHVS and CDR2 is FQNEAQ. With 1 base removed from V and 14 bases from J, the gap between germline ends came to 14 bases. CDR3 sequence (DNA): TGTGCCAGCAGCTTAGTTAGTCGGACAGTTTACTTC. It encodes CASSLVSRTVYF.

The rearrangement links TRBV6-1 to TRBJ1-2, with D uncertain. Trimming shortened V by 2 bases and J by 8 bases, and 15 bases separated the two germline ends. Germline V gene data show CDR1 as MNHNS and CDR2 as SASEGT. The CDR3 contains 14 residues. The CDR3 DNA follows: TGTGCCAGCAGTGAAAGAGGTTTAAAGTACGGCTACACCTTC. Protein product: CASSERGLKYGYTF.

V gene TRBV29-1 combines with J gene TRBJ2-1, with D possibly TRBD2 on 8 matching bases. Per the germline V gene, CDR1 is SQVTM and CDR2 is ANQGSEA. Trimming removed 6 bases from V and 10 bases from J, with 22 bases in between. The CDR3 spans 14 residues. CDR3 amino acids: CSVETGSGGEEQFF. Written as DNA, the CDR3 is TGCAGCGTGGAGACAGGGTCGGGGGGGGAAGAGCAGTTCTTC.

V is TRBV30 and J is TRBJ1-4; no definite D call. Trimming removed 0 bases from V and 7 bases from J, with 9 bases in between. CDR1 GTSNPN and CDR2 SVGIG come from the germline V gene (reference sequence). CDR3 length: 13 residues. CDR3 sequence: CAWSVSPAEKLFF. In DNA, the CDR3 is TGTGCCTGGAGTGTTAGTCCGGCTGAAAAACTGTTTTTT.

The V and J genes are TRBV5-6 and TRBJ2-1; TRBD2 matches at 15 bases. This CDR3 is built from 16 residues. Germline assignment: CDR1 SGHDT and CDR2 YYEEEE. V shed 4 bases, J shed 11 bases, and the junction held 10 bases outside the gene matches. The CDR3 sequence is CASSPRGLAGGQKQFF. For the CDR3, the DNA is TGTGCCAGCAGCCCTAGGGGACTAGCGGGGGGACAAAAGCAGTTCTTC.

This clone appeared a few times. The chain employs TRBV19 and TRBJ1-6, with 10 nucleotides matching TRBD1. The J segment lost 8 bases and the V segment lost 3 bases, leaving 7 bases of the junction unmatched. This CDR3 spans 16 amino acids. Germline CDR1 is LNHDA and CDR2 is SQIVND (reference sequence). The CDR3 bases are TGTGCCAGTAGTATCGACAGGGGGCCAAAGGATTCACCCCTCCACTTT. This gives the protein CASSIDRGPKDSPLHF.

The CDR3 DNA reads as TGCAGTGCTAGATCCGGGCCCCGCACCTACGTC. Translated, it gives CSARSGPRTYV. The genes are TRBV20-1 and TRBJ2-7; the D is unclear. This CDR3 region has 11 residues. Germline V gene data show CDR1 as DFQATT and CDR2 as SNEGSKA (reference sequence). Trimming took 2 bases from V and 13 from J, leaving 15 bases between them.

The chain couples TRBV6-5 to TRBJ2-2, with D perhaps matching TRBD2 (5 bases). V was pared by 6 bases and J by 8 bases, with 13 bases between. CDR1 MNHEY and CDR2 SVGAGI come from the germline V gene. This CDR3 comprises 13 residues. The DNA for the CDR3 is TGTGCCAGCAGCCGGTCTTGGGAGGGGGAGCTGTTTTTT. Its translation: CASSRSWEGELFF.

By its share, this clone is large. The V gene is TRBV30, the J gene TRBJ2-7; TRBD2 matches at 14 bases. The germline V gene encodes CDR1 GTSNPN and CDR2 SVGIG (reference sequence). The J segment lost 6 bases and the V segment lost 6 bases, leaving 19 bases of the junction unmatched. CDR3 length equals 18 residues. The CDR3 DNA follows: TGTGCCTGCGCGAAGGGACTAGCGGGAGTCTTCTCCCTGGGCGAGCAGTACGTC. The encoded protein is CACAKGLAGVFSLGEQYV.

This clone has more than one count but fewer than ten. This sequence joins TRBV11-3 and TRBJ2-3; unclear D gene. The CDR3 totals 11 residues. Germline V lookup: CDR1 SGHNT, CDR2 YENEEA. V lost 2 bases to trimming and J lost 5 bases, with 2 bases between them. CDR3 bases: TGTGCCAGCAGCTTATTAGATACGCAGTATTTT. This codes for CASSLLDTQYF.